Listed below are T cell receptor beta chains from one sample, sequenced in a study of T cells in Graves' hyperthyroidism and ophthalmopathy. TCRdb reprocessed the multiplex PCR reads via MiXCR and lists one record per CDR3 protein. The data hold 300,000 or so distinct CDR3 sequences, with roughly 15% observed a single time. The sample taken for sequencing was blood. These receptors originate from a man younger than 40 with Graves' hyperthyroidism. Each CDR3 is given with its conserved first and last residue. Fields, in order: clone size, J gene, D gene, V gene, CDR3 DNA, CDR3 protein. D genes are given only for firm matches. Not every row has a clone size; where given, it reads once, few, many or a size class.

>many|TRBJ1-1|.|TRBV7-9
TGTGCCAGCATGAGGGTGACAGGCACTGAAGCTTTCTTT
CASMRVTGTEAFF
>few|TRBJ2-3|TRBD2|TRBV20-1
TGCAGTGCTAGGGCACTAGCGGAGGGGGGCACAGATACGCAGTATTTT
CSARALAEGGTDTQYF
>many|TRBJ2-3|TRBD1|TRBV24-1
TGTGCCACCAGTGAATCTCCGGGACAGGGGTTTTCCACAGATACGCAGTATTTT
CATSESPGQGFSTDTQYF
>few|TRBJ1-2|TRBD1|TRBV2
TGTGCCAGCAGGATCTTACGGGACAGCACCTTGGGTGGCTACACCTTC
CASRILRDSTLGGYTF
>few|TRBJ2-1|.|TRBV5-6
TGTGCCAGCAGCGGCCTGGATGGGGCGTGGAGCCCCTACAATGAGCAGTTCTTC
CASSGLDGAWSPYNEQFF
>few|TRBJ2-5|TRBD1|TRBV7-6
TGTGCCAGCAGCTTAACAAGAGGGGGCCGGACAGGGGGCGGAGAGACCCAGTACTTC
CASSLTRGGRTGGGETQYF
>many|TRBJ2-7|.|TRBV6-1
TGTGCCAGCAGTGAAGCGGAGGACTTCGAGCAGTACTTC
CASSEAEDFEQYF
>many|TRBJ1-2|.|TRBV12-5
TGTGCTAGTGCTCCGGACCTCTCTGGCTACACCTTC
CASAPDLSGYTF
>few|TRBJ2-3|TRBD2|TRBV7-9
TGTGCCAGCAGCCCAAGGTCTAGCGGGAGAGCTACGCAGTATTTT
CASSPRSSGRATQYF
>few|TRBJ2-3|.|TRBV27
TGTGCCAGCAGTTGGCGACTTCGGGGCACAGATACGCAGTATTTT
CASSWRLRGTDTQYF
>.|TRBJ2-3|TRBD1|TRBV5-4
TGTGCCAGCAGGTCCGACAGGGGCACAGATACGCAGTATTTT
CASRSDRGTDTQYF
>few|TRBJ2-1|TRBD2|TRBV7-6
TGTGCCAGCAGCGGGGTCCGGGACTATTTCAATGAGCAGTTCTTC
CASSGVRDYFNEQFF
>few|TRBJ2-1|TRBD2|TRBV27
TGTGCCAGCAGCCGCTCGGGGCTAGCGGCCGCGCACTGGTTCTTC
CASSRSGLAAAHWFF